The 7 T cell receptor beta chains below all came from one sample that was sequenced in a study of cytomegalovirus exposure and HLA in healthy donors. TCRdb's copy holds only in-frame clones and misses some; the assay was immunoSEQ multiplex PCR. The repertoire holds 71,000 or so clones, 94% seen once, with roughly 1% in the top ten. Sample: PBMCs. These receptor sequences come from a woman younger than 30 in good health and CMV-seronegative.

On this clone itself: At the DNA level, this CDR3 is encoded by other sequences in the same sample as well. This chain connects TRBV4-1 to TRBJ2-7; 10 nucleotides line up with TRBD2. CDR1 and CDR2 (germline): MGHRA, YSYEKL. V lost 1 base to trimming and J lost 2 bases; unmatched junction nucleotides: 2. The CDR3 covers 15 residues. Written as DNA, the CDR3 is TGCGCCAGCAGCCAAGGAGCGGGGGGGACCTACGAGCAGTACTTC. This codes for CASSQGAGGTYEQYF.

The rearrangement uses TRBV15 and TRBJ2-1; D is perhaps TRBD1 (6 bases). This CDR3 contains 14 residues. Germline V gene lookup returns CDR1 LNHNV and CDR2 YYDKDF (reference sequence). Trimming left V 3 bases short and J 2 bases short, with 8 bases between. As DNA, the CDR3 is TGTGCCACCAGCAGCGGACAGCCCTACAATGAGCAGTTCTTC. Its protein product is CATSSGQPYNEQFF.

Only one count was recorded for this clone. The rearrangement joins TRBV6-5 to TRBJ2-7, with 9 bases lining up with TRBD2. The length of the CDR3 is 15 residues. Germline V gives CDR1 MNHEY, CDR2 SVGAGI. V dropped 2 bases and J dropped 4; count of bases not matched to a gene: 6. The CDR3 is CASSYGGTSSYEQYF. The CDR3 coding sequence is TGTGCCAGCAGTTACGGGGGGACTAGCTCTTACGAGCAGTACTTC.

The CDR3 spells CASSPERQAGGDTQYF. In nucleotides, the CDR3 is TGTGCCAGTAGTCCCGAACGCCAAGCGGGGGGCGATACGCAGTATTTT. This chain links TRBV19 with TRBJ2-3; 9 nucleotides match TRBD2. Per germline, CDR1 LNHDA and CDR2 SQIVND (reference sequence). J gave up 6 bases and V 5 bases, and 12 bases lay outside the gene matches. This CDR3 has 16 amino acids.

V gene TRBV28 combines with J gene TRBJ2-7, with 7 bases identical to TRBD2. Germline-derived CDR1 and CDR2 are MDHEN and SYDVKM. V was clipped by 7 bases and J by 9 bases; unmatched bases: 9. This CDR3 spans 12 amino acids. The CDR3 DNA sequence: TGTGCCAGCATCGGGGGAGGGCTCGTGCAGTACTTC. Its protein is CASIGGGLVQYF.

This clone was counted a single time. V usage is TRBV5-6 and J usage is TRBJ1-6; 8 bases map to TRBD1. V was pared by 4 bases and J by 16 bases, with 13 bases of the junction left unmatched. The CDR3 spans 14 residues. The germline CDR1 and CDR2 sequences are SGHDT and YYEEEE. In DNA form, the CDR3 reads TGTGCCAGCAGCCCTCAGGGGGCCCACCTTGGGCTCCACTTT. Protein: CASSPQGAHLGLHF. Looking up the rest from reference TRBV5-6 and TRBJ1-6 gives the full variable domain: DAGVTQSPTHLIKTRGQQVTLRCSPKSGHDTVSWYQQALGQGPQFIFQYYEEEERQRGNFPDRFSGHQFPNYSSELNVNALLLGDSALYLCASSPQGAHLGLHFGNGTRLTVT.

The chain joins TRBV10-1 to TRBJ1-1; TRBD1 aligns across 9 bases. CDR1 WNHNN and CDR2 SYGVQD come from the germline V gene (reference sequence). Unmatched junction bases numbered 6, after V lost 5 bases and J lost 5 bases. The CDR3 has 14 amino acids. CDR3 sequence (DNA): TGCGCCAGCAGTCCGGGGACAGGGAATACTGAAGCTTTCTTT. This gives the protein CASSPGTGNTEAFF.